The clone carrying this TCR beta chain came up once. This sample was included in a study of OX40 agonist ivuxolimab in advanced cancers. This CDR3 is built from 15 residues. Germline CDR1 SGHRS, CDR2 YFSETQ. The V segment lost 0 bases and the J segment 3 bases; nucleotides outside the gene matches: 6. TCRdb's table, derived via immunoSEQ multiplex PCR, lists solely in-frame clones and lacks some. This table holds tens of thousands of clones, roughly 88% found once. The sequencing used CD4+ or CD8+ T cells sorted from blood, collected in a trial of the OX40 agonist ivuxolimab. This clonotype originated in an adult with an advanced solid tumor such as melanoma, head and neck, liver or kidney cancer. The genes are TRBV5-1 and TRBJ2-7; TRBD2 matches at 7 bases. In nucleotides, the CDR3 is TGCGCCAGCAGCTTGGACCTAGCGGAGCACTACGAGCAGTACTTC. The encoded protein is CASSLDLAEHYEQYF.